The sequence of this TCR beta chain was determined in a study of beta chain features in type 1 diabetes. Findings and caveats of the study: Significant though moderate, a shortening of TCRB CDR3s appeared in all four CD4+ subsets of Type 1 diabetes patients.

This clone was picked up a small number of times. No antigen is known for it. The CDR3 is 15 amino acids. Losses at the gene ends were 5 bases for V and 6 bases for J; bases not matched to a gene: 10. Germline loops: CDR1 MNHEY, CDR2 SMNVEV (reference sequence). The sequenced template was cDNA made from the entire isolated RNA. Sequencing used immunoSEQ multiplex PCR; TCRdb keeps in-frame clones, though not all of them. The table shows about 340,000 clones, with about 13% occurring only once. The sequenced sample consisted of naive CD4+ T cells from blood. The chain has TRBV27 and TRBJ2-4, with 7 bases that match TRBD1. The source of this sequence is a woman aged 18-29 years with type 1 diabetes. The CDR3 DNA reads TGTGCCAGCAGTCCTGGACAGGCCCCGGGAAACATTCAGTACTTC. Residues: CASSPGQAPGNIQYF.